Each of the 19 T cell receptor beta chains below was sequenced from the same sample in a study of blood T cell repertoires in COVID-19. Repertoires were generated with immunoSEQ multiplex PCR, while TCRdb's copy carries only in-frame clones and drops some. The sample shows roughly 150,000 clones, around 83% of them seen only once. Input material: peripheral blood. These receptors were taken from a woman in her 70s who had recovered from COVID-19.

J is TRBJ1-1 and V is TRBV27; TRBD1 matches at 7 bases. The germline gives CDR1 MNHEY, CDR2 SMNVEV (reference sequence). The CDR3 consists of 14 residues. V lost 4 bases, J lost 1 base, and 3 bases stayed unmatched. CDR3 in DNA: TGTGCCAGCAGTTATCAGGGGGGGAACACTGAAGCTTTCTTT. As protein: CASSYQGGNTEAFF.

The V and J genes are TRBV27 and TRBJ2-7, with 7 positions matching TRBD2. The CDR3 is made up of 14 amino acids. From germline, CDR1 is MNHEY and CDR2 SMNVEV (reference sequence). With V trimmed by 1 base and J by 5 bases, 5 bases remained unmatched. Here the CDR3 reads CASSLWGGDDEQYF. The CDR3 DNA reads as TGTGCCAGCAGTTTATGGGGGGGGGACGACGAGCAGTACTTC.

CDR3 in DNA: TGTGCCACCAGTGATTCCTACTATGGCTACACCTTC. Translating gives CATSDSYYGYTF. The chain uses TRBV24-1 and TRBJ1-2; D is undetermined. Looked up from germline, CDR1 is KGHDR and CDR2 is SFDVKD. The CDR3 loop spans 12 amino acids. Deletions cut 2 bases from V and 3 bases from J, with 3 bases between.

CDR3 sequence: CASSRSGGLSRNTEAFF. In DNA, the CDR3 is TGTGCCAGCAGCCGGTCGGGGGGCCTCAGCCGGAACACTGAAGCTTTCTTT. The chain employs TRBV9 and TRBJ1-1; tentative D call: TRBD1 (6 bases). This CDR3 comprises 17 residues. In germline, CDR1 is SGDLS, CDR2 YYNGEE. V was pared by 4 bases and J by 1 base, with 20 bases between.

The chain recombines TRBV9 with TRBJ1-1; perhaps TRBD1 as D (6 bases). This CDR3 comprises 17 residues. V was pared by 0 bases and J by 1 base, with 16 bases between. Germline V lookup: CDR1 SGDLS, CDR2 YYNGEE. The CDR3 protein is CASSVEGVGFGNTEAFF. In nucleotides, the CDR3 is TGTGCCAGCAGCGTAGAGGGGGTAGGATTCGGGAACACTGAAGCTTTCTTT.

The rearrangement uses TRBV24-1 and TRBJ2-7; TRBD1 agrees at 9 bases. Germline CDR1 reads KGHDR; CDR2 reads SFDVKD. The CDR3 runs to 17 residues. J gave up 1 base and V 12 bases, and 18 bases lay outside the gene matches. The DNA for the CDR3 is TGTGCCCCCACCTACAGGGGGCCGGCCCAACCGTCCTACGAGCAGTACTTC. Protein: CAPTYRGPAQPSYEQYF.

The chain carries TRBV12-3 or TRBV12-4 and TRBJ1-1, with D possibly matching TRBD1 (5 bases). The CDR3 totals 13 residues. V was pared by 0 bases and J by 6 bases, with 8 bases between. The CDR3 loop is CASSLAAGSEAFF. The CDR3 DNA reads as TGTGCCAGCAGTTTAGCGGCAGGGTCTGAAGCTTTCTTT.

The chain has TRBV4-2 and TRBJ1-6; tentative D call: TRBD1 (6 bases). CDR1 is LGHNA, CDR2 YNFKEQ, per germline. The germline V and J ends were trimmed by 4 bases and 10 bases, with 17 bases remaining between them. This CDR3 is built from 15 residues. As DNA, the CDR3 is TGTGCCAGCAGCCCGGAGGGGGGGGCGCAGTCACCCCTCCACTTT. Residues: CASSPEGGAQSPLHF.

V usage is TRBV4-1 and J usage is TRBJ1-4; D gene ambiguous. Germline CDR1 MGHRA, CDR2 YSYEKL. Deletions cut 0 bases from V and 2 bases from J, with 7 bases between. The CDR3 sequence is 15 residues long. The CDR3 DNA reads TGCGCCAGCAGCCAAGAGGGCACTACTAATGAAAAACTGTTTTTT. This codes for CASSQEGTTNEKLFF.

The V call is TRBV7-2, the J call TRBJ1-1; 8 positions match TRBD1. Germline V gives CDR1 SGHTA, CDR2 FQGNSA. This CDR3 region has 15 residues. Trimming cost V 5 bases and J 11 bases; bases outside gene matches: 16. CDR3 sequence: CASSDHRGWPTAAFF. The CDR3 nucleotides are TGTGCCAGCAGCGACCACAGGGGGTGGCCTACGGCGGCTTTCTTT.

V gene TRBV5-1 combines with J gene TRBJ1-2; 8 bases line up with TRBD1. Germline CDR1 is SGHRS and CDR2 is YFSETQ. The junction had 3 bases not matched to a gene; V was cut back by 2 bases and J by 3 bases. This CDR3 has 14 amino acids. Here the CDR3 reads CASSFQGADYGYTF. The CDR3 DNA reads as TGCGCCAGCAGCTTCCAGGGGGCCGACTATGGCTACACCTTC.

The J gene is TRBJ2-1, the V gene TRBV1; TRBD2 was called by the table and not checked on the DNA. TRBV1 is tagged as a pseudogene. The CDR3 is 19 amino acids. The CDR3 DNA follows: TGCACCAGCAGCCCACAAACACGACTAGCGGGAGGCCCGTACAATGAGCAGTTCTTC. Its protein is CTSSPQTRLAGGPYNEQFF.

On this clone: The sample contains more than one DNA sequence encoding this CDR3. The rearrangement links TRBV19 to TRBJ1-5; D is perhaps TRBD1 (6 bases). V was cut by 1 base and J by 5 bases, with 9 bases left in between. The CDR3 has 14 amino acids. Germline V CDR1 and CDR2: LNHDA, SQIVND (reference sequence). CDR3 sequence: CASSIGAGDQPQHF. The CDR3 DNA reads TGTGCCAGTAGTATAGGGGCAGGGGATCAGCCCCAGCATTTT.

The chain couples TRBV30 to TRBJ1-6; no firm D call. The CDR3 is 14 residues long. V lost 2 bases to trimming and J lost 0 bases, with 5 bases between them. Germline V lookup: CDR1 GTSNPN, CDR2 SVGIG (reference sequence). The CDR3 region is CAWSPSSYNSPLHF. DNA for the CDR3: TGTGCCTGGAGTCCGAGCTCCTATAATTCACCCCTCCACTTT.

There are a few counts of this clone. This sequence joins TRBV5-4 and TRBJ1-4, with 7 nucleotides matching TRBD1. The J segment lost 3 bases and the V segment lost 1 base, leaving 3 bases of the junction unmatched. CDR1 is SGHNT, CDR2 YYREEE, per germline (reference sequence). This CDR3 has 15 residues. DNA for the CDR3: TGTGCCAGCAGCTTGTGGGGACAGCCTAATGAAAAACTGTTTTTT. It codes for CASSLWGQPNEKLFF.

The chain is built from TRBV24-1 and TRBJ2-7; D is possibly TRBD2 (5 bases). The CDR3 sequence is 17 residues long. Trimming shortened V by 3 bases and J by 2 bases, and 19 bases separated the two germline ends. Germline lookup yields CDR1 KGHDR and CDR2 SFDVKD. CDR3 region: CATSDPTRGIPPYEQYF. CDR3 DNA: TGTGCCACCAGTGATCCGACTCGAGGGATCCCCCCCTACGAGCAGTACTTC.

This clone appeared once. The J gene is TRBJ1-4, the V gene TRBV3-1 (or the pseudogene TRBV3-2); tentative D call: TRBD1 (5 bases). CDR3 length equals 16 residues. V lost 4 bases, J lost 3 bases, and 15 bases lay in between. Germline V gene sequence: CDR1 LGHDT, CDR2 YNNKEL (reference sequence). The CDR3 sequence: CASSPKGVGPNEKLFF. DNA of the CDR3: TGTGCCAGCAGCCCCAAGGGTGTGGGGCCTAATGAAAAACTGTTTTTT.

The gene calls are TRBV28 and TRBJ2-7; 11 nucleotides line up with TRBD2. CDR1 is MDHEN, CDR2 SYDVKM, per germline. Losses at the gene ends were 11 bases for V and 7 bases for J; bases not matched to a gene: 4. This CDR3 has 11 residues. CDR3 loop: CACSGRGEQYF. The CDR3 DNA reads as TGTGCCTGTAGCGGGAGGGGGGAGCAGTACTTC.

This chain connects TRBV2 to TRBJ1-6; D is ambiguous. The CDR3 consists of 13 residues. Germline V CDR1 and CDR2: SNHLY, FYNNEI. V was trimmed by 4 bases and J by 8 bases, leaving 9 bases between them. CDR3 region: CASSGIRDSPLHF. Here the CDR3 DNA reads TGTGCCAGCAGTGGGATCCGGGATTCACCCCTCCACTTT.